These 17 T cell receptor beta chains came from one sample sequenced in a study of T-cell reconstitution after alpha-beta-depleted transplantation in children. Unique molecular identifiers were incorporated during preparation of the TCRbeta library. TCRdb recomputed calls from the PCR reads with MiXCR, one row per CDR3 protein. The sample holds around 700,000 distinct CDR3 sequences, around 12% seen once. The sample consisted of PBMCs, taken before TCRalphabeta/CD19-depleted stem cell transplant. The receptors were sampled from a girl aged 2-10 years with congenital amegakaryocytic thrombocytopenia, due to receive a stem cell transplant.

This clonotype was seen only a few times. The CDR3 DNA sequence: TGTGCCAGCAGGGGAAGACCGCCAGATACGCAGTATTTT. As protein: CASRGRPPDTQYF. The rearrangement links TRBV12-3 or TRBV12-4 to TRBJ2-3, with D hard to call. This CDR3 is built from 13 residues. With 6 bases removed from V and 4 bases from J, the gap between germline ends came to 11 bases.

This clonotype was picked up a small number of times. The chain employs TRBV30 and TRBJ2-2; no clear D. Between the trimmed V and J ends, which lost 3 bases and 4 bases, there was a span of 6 bases. Germline V CDR1 and CDR2: GTSNPN, SVGIG (reference sequence). This CDR3 has 12 amino acids. CDR3: CAWSRTTGELFF. The CDR3 nucleotides read TGTGCCTGGAGCCGTACCACCGGGGAGCTGTTTTTT.

The sample holds a few counts of this clonotype. The chain joins TRBV29-1 to TRBJ2-5; D possibly corresponds to TRBD1 (5 bases). Trimming pared 3 bases from V and 5 bases from J, leaving 13 bases between. Germline V gives CDR1 SQVTM, CDR2 ANQGSEA. This CDR3 comprises 13 residues. The DNA of the CDR3 is TGCAGCGTTGATTGGGGCCTATGGGAGACCCAGTACTTC. It codes for CSVDWGLWETQYF. Full variable domain (remainder filled in from reference TRBV29-1 and TRBJ2-5): SAVISQKPSRDICQRGTSLTIQCQVDSQVTMMFWYRQQPGQSLTLIATANQGSEATYESGFVIDKFPISRPNLTFSTLTVSNMSPEDSSIYLCSVDWGLWETQYFGPGTRLLVL.

This clonotype occurred many times. This chain links TRBV4-1 with TRBJ2-5; TRBD1 is a possible D gene (5 bases). CDR1 is MGHRA and CDR2 is YSYEKL in the germline V gene. V was shortened by 2 bases and J by 5 bases, with 12 bases between the two germline ends. This CDR3 has 14 amino acids. CDR3 coding DNA: TGCGCCAGCAGCCAACGACAGTTCGGGGAGACCCAGTACTTC. Translated, it gives CASSQRQFGETQYF.

This clonotype showed up many times. This rearrangement joins TRBV20-1 to TRBJ1-1; 10 bases are shared with TRBD1. Germline V gene sequence: CDR1 DFQATT, CDR2 SNEGSKA (reference sequence). J was trimmed by 1 base and V by 1 base; bases with no gene match: 6. The CDR3 has 16 residues. In DNA form, the CDR3 reads TGCAGTGCTAGAGGCGGGGACAGGGGCACGAACACTGAAGCTTTCTTT. Translated, it gives CSARGGDRGTNTEAFF.

Ten or more counts support this clonotype. J is TRBJ1-2 and V is TRBV20-1; 8 bases are shared with TRBD1. This CDR3 is built from 12 residues. The J segment lost 6 bases and the V segment lost 5 bases, leaving 5 bases of the junction unmatched. Looked up from germline, CDR1 is DFQATT and CDR2 is SNEGSKA (reference sequence). CDR3 nucleotide sequence: TGCAGTGCTGGACGACAGGGGAATGGCTACACCTTC. Translation: CSAGRQGNGYTF.

The CDR3 DNA reads as TGTGCCAGTAGTATGTACGCGGAAACCCCCAATGAGCAGTTCTTC. Protein sequence: CASSMYAETPNEQFF. This chain connects TRBV19 to TRBJ2-1; D is uncertain. The CDR3 runs 15 residues. V lost 3 bases and J 6 bases, leaving 15 bases between the germline ends. The germline V gene has CDR1 LNHDA and CDR2 SQIVND (reference sequence).

This clonotype appeared a few times. The rearrangement joins TRBV12-3 or TRBV12-4 to TRBJ2-1, with D possibly being TRBD1 (5 bases). The CDR3 length is 15 residues. Trimming removed 4 bases from V and 7 bases from J, with 17 bases in between. The CDR3 nucleotides are TGTGCCAGCAGTTCAGGGATTTATGGAGTTAATGAGCAGTTCTTC. Translating it yields CASSSGIYGVNEQFF.

The rearrangement uses TRBV7-8 and TRBJ1-2, with no clear D. The V gene's germline CDR1 is SGHVS and CDR2 FQNEAQ. The CDR3 has 15 residues. Trimming cost V 2 bases and J 5 bases, with 15 bases left between them. For the CDR3, the DNA is TGTGCCAGCAGCTTAAACTTCGGCCTTCAATATGGCTACACCTTC. Its protein product is CASSLNFGLQYGYTF.

This clonotype was detected only a few times. This chain connects TRBV20-1 to TRBJ2-7, with 8 bases identical to TRBD1. The CDR3 totals 14 residues. The V gene end was trimmed by 5 bases and the J gene end by 2 bases; junction bases not matched to a gene: 8. Germline V gene data show CDR1 as DFQATT and CDR2 as SNEGSKA (reference sequence). The CDR3 loop is CSASQTGDPYEQYF. In DNA form, the CDR3 reads TGCAGTGCTTCACAGACAGGGGACCCCTACGAGCAGTACTTC.

At least ten counts were recorded for this clonotype. The rearrangement joins TRBV12-3 or TRBV12-4 to TRBJ2-5; 11 positions agree with TRBD2. Trimming took 5 bases from V and 3 from J; bases not matched to a gene: 5. The CDR3 runs to 15 residues. As DNA, the CDR3 is TGTGCCAGCAGTCCAGTGGGACTAGCGGAAGAGACCCAGTACTTC. Translating gives CASSPVGLAEETQYF.

In this sample, this clonotype turned up many times. The chain joins TRBV7-6 to TRBJ2-7, with TRBD2 matching 9 bases. Per germline, CDR1 SGHVS and CDR2 FNYEAQ. This CDR3 is 15 amino acids long. The J segment lost 0 bases and the V segment lost 5 bases, leaving 5 bases of the junction unmatched. Written as DNA, the CDR3 is TGTGCCAGCAGCAAATATAGCGGGAGCTCCTACGAGCAGTACTTC. Its protein is CASSKYSGSSYEQYF.

The genes are TRBV28 and TRBJ2-3; D may match TRBD1 or TRBD2 (5 bases each). Germline assignment: CDR1 MDHEN and CDR2 SYDVKM. CDR3 length: 17 residues. Trimming took off 4 bases at V and 2 bases at J, with 19 bases between the two ends. The CDR3 sequence is CASSSGHGLPDTDTQYF. CDR3 coding DNA: TGTGCCAGCAGTTCAGGACATGGACTTCCGGACACAGATACGCAGTATTTT.

This clonotype was picked up many times. The chain combines TRBV5-1 with TRBJ2-4; 9 bases fit TRBD1. CDR3 size: 14 residues. CDR1 is SGHRS, CDR2 YFSETQ, per germline. Trimming took 4 bases from V and 8 from J; bases not matched to a gene: 7. The CDR3 DNA is TGCGCCAGCAGCGCCACCGGGACAGGGCACATTCAGTACTTC. Translated: CASSATGTGHIQYF.

This clonotype was detected ten times or more. The V and J genes are TRBV20-1 and TRBJ2-3; weak D call: TRBD1 (6 bases). Germline lookup yields CDR1 DFQATT and CDR2 SNEGSKA (reference sequence). Trimming shortened V by 6 bases and J by 3 bases, and 25 bases separated the two germline ends. The CDR3 has 17 residues. The CDR3 loop is CSASTLSGAGWTDTQYF. CDR3 coding DNA: TGCAGTGCCTCAACCTTGTCAGGGGCAGGGTGGACAGATACGCAGTATTTT.

This clonotype was observed once. The V call is TRBV5-1, the J call TRBJ2-5; TRBD1 is a possible D gene (6 bases). V was trimmed by 7 bases and J by 2 bases, leaving 15 bases between them. CDR3 length: 14 residues. The germline gives CDR1 SGHRS, CDR2 YFSETQ. The CDR3 here is CASGTGLQQETQYF. CDR3 coding DNA: TGCGCCAGCGGTACAGGGTTGCAGCAAGAGACCCAGTACTTC.

This clonotype was seen at least ten times. V and J are TRBV27 and TRBJ1-1; perhaps TRBD1 as D (5 bases). Trimming left V 3 bases short and J 4 bases short, with 9 bases between. Germline V CDR1 and CDR2: MNHEY, SMNVEV (reference sequence). CDR3 length: 13 amino acids. The CDR3 loop reads CASSFGGITEAFF. In DNA, the CDR3 is TGTGCCAGCAGTTTTGGGGGGATCACTGAAGCTTTCTTT.